Below, 14 T cell receptor beta chains from the same sample are listed, as sequenced in a study of beta chain features in type 1 diabetes. Expressed TCRB transcripts were sequenced because the isolated RNA had all been reverse transcribed beforehand. TCRdb keeps only in-frame clones here, not all; method: immunoSEQ multiplex PCR. The profile covers 400,000 to 450,000 clones, with 14% appearing a single time and 0.035% to 0.04% taken by the ten largest. Input material: naive CD4+ T cells from blood. Every receptor here comes from a man aged 30 to 39 in good health.

This clone has just one count. This rearrangement joins TRBV5-4 to TRBJ2-5, with no clear D. This CDR3 is 14 amino acids long. V dropped 3 bases and J dropped 0 bases, with 9 bases sitting between them. Germline V gene sequence: CDR1 SGHNT, CDR2 YYREEE (reference sequence). CDR3 in amino acids: CASSSPPDQETQYF. The CDR3 nucleotides are TGTGCCAGCAGCTCCCCACCAGACCAAGAGACCCAGTACTTC.

The chain combines TRBV6-6 with TRBJ1-4, with 9 bases matching TRBD1. Losses at the gene ends were 6 bases for V and 4 bases for J; bases not matched to a gene: 6. In germline, CDR1 is MNHNY, CDR2 SVGAGI (reference sequence). The CDR3 contains 15 residues. The CDR3 loop reads CASRPQGALNEKLFF. CDR3 bases: TGTGCCAGCAGGCCACAGGGGGCGCTTAATGAAAAACTGTTTTTT.

The sample holds a few counts of this clone. Within the sample, other DNA sequences also encode this same CDR3. This chain joins TRBV5-1 and TRBJ2-6; the D is unclear. Germline lookup yields CDR1 SGHRS and CDR2 YFSETQ. The V end was cut by 3 bases, the J end by 4 bases, with 11 bases between. CDR3 size: 15 residues. The CDR3 here is CASSSGSSGANVLTF. The DNA for the CDR3 is TGCGCCAGCAGCTCGGGTAGTTCGGGGGCCAACGTCCTGACTTTC.

The rearrangement uses TRBV10-1 and TRBJ2-3; no clear D gene. This CDR3 contains 12 residues. Trimming removed 2 bases from V and 1 base from J, with 1 base in between. Germline V CDR1 and CDR2: WNHNN, SYGVQD (reference sequence). CDR3 sequence reads: CASSEGTDTQYF. DNA for the CDR3: TGCGCCAGCAGTGAGGGCACAGATACGCAGTATTTT.

CDR3: CASSGGTSGHRETQYF. The CDR3 DNA follows: TGTGCCAGCAGCGGAGGGACTAGCGGCCACCGGGAGACCCAGTACTTC. The genes are TRBV9 and TRBJ2-5; 11 bases agree with TRBD2. Germline assignment: CDR1 SGDLS and CDR2 YYNGEE. The J segment lost 5 bases and the V segment lost 3 bases, leaving 9 bases of the junction unmatched. The CDR3 runs 16 residues.

This chain joins TRBV4-1 and TRBJ2-7; D might be TRBD2 (5 bases). Deletions cut 3 bases from V and 3 bases from J, with 12 bases between. Germline assignment: CDR1 MGHRA and CDR2 YSYEKL. This CDR3 spans 14 amino acids. The CDR3 DNA reads TGCGCCAGCAGCCAGAGCCCCGACTACTACGAGCAGTACTTC. As protein: CASSQSPDYYEQYF.

The V gene is TRBV6-1, the J gene TRBJ2-5, with TRBD2 identical over 7 bases. V shed 6 bases, J shed 5 bases, and the junction held 3 bases outside the gene matches. This CDR3 is built from 12 residues. Germline V gives CDR1 MNHNS, CDR2 SASEGT. This chain's CDR3 is CASRAGRETQYF. CDR3 bases: TGTGCCAGCAGGGCCGGGAGGGAGACCCAGTACTTC.

This clone was detected only a few times. The V call is TRBV6-5, the J call TRBJ2-7; 8 nucleotides align to TRBD2. After removal of 4 bases from V and 3 bases from J, the junction contained 5 bases not matched to a gene. Per germline, CDR1 MNHEY and CDR2 SVGAGI. The CDR3 extends over 14 amino acids. Written as DNA, the CDR3 is TGTGCCAGCAGTTTGGCACTAGCGGACTACGAGCAGTACGTC. Protein product: CASSLALADYEQYV.

The CDR3 loop is CASSPYPTHEQYF. Written as DNA, the CDR3 is TGTGCCAGCTCACCTTACCCGACACACGAGCAGTACTTC. The rearrangement links TRBV18 to TRBJ2-7; no definite D call. Germline V gene sequence: CDR1 KGHSH, CDR2 LQKENI. This CDR3 contains 13 residues. V dropped 3 bases and J dropped 5 bases, with 11 bases sitting between them.

The gene calls are TRBV19 and TRBJ2-5; tentative D call: TRBD2 (5 bases). The CDR3 runs 15 residues. Germline V CDR1 and CDR2: LNHDA, SQIVND (reference sequence). Trimming cost V 6 bases and J 5 bases, with 19 bases left between them. This CDR3 reads CASSKLVVDKETQYF. DNA for the CDR3: TGTGCCAGTAGCAAACTAGTTGTAGACAAGGAGACCCAGTACTTC.

This clone was seen many times. The rearrangement uses TRBV18 and TRBJ2-4; D is perhaps TRBD2 (6 bases). In germline, CDR1 is KGHSH, CDR2 LQKENI. This CDR3 is 16 amino acids long. The V gene lost 6 bases and the J gene lost 0 bases, with 15 bases spanning the gap. CDR3 in amino acids: CASSSGQGLAKNIQYF. DNA of the CDR3: TGTGCCAGCTCGAGCGGCCAGGGACTAGCCAAAAACATTCAGTACTTC.

This clone appeared a few times. J is TRBJ2-5 and V is TRBV7-8, with unresolved D. This CDR3 spans 17 amino acids. With 2 bases removed from V and 5 bases from J, the gap between germline ends came to 21 bases. The V gene's germline CDR1 is SGHVS and CDR2 FQNEAQ. The CDR3 DNA follows: TGTGCCAGCAGCTTATATCATAGGACCGCAGTCGGGGAGACCCAGTACTTC. This sequence encodes CASSLYHRTAVGETQYF.

This chain connects TRBV14 to TRBJ1-4; TRBD1 might be the D (5 bases). The germline V gene has CDR1 SGHDN and CDR2 FVKESK. The CDR3 extends over 14 amino acids. Trimming removed 1 base at V and 10 bases at J, with 13 bases between. CDR3 DNA sequence: TGTGCCAGCAGCCAAGCTGGGGCATTGGCAAAACTGTTTTTT. It specifies CASSQAGALAKLFF.

This clone appeared a few times. The chain has TRBV6-1 and TRBJ2-3; 13 bases align to TRBD2. The V gene end was trimmed by 4 bases and the J gene end by 3 bases; junction bases not matched to a gene: 4. This CDR3 spans 16 amino acids. CDR1 and CDR2 (germline): MNHNS, SASEGT. The CDR3 DNA reads TGTGCCAGCAGTGCCACTAGCGGGGGGGCAACAGATACGCAGTATTTT. This sequence encodes CASSATSGGATDTQYF.